Presented here are 3 T cell receptor beta chains from one specimen sequenced in a study of blood T cell repertoires in COVID-19. The repertoire was sequenced with immunoSEQ multiplex PCR; TCRdb's copy has only in-frame clones and lacks some. Here the sample spans about 400,000 clones, roughly 87% being singletons. Source material: PBMCs or T cells enriched from blood (not recorded which). The receptors shown here come from a woman aged 25-40 years who had recovered from COVID-19.

The CDR3 spells CASSSPGGTGSYNEQFF. DNA for the CDR3: TGTGCCAGCAGTTCGCCGGGGGGGACAGGGTCCTACAATGAGCAGTTCTTC. This chain connects TRBV27 to TRBJ2-1; possibly TRBD1 for D (9 bases). Trimming stripped 4 bases from V and 1 base from J, with 17 bases between. CDR3 length: 17 residues. Per germline, CDR1 MNHEY and CDR2 SMNVEV (reference sequence).

The rearrangement uses TRBV27 and TRBJ1-1; TRBD1 matches 7 bases. CDR3 length equals 15 residues. V lost 5 bases and J lost 4; bases outside the gene matches: 10. CDR1 and CDR2 from the germline V gene are MNHEY and SMNVEV (reference sequence). The CDR3 region has the DNA TGTGCCAGCAGTCCACGGGAGGGGGCGGGCACTGAAGCTTTCTTT. Its translation: CASSPREGAGTEAFF.

This chain joins TRBV14 and TRBJ1-1; TRBD1 is a possible D gene (5 bases). V was cut by 1 base and J by 3 bases, with 9 bases left in between. Germline lookup yields CDR1 SGHDN and CDR2 FVKESK. This CDR3 contains 14 residues. CDR3 bases: TGTGCCAGCAGCCAAGTGGAGGGGTACACTGAAGCTTTCTTT. Its protein product is CASSQVEGYTEAFF.